This T cell receptor (beta chain) is from a study of cytomegalovirus exposure and HLA in healthy donors. It was with 60 Vbeta and 13 Jbeta primers that the PCR ran. Assay used: immunoSEQ multiplex PCR; TCRdb lists only in-frame clones, some missing. Of around 60,000 clones in the sample, about 80% were seen once. The germline gives CDR1 LGHNA, CDR2 YSLEER. Unmatched junction bases numbered 6, after V lost 1 base and J lost 7 bases. The CDR3 spans 15 residues. The clonotype comes from a man in his fifties or sixties in good health and CMV-seropositive. The V gene is TRBV4-3, the J gene TRBJ2-1; 8 nucleotides match TRBD2. The sample taken for sequencing was PBMCs. In DNA form, the CDR3 reads TGCGCCAGCAGCCAAGTTAGCGGGGTCGGAAATGAGCAGTTCTTC. It translates to CASSQVSGVGNEQFF.